These T cell receptor beta chains were read from a single sample in a study of blood T cells in healthy people across ages. From the 5' RACE reads, TCRdb called clonotypes with MiXCR, one entry per CDR3 protein. Among hundreds of thousands of distinct CDR3 sequences listed, 20% to 25% were seen once. The sequencing input was blood. The receptors here all came from a man aged 70 or older in good health. The CDR3 runs from the conserved cysteine through the conserved F or W. D genes are given only for firm matches. Clone size is not always given. Where it is, it says once, few, many or a class for expanded clones.

d_call j_call clone_size v_call cdr3_nt cdr3_aa
TRBD1 TRBJ1-1 few TRBV6-5 TGTGCCAGCAGCCGCTCAGGGGGCAACACTGAAGCTTTCTTT CASSRSGGNTEAFF
. TRBJ1-1 few TRBV28 TGTGCCAGCGGATACCTTGGGGAAGCTTTCTTT CASGYLGEAFF
TRBD2 TRBJ2-3 few TRBV5-1 TGCGCCAGCAGCTTGATTGCGGGAGGCCGCGATACGCAGTATTTT CASSLIAGGRDTQYF
. TRBJ2-1 few TRBV10-3 TGTGCCATCAGTGCCCCCAGTGTGGAGCTTGAGCAGTTCTTC CAISAPSVELEQFF
TRBD1 TRBJ1-2 . TRBV28 TGTGCCAGCAGTTCCCGCGACAGGGTCGGCTACACCTTC CASSSRDRVGYTF
. TRBJ1-2 . TRBV7-9 TGTGCCAGCAGCTTAGCGGGCATGCTGAGGGGCTACACCTTC CASSLAGMLRGYTF
. TRBJ2-7 . TRBV25-1 TGTGCCAGCAGTGAATTAGACAGGCCAAAATCCTACGAGCAGTACTTC CASSELDRPKSYEQYF
. TRBJ2-1 few TRBV2 TGTGCCAGCAACAAGCTAGGGGTGTACAATGAGCAGTTCTTC CASNKLGVYNEQFF
. TRBJ1-4 . TRBV6-2/TRBV6-3 TGTGCCAGCCGGAATGAAAAACTGTTTTTT CASRNEKLFF
TRBD2 TRBJ2-5 . TRBV5-1 TGCGCCAGCAGCTTGGGACTAGCGGAAGTTCGGGAGACCCAGTACTTC CASSLGLAEVRETQYF
. TRBJ2-4 . TRBV3-1 TGTGCCAGCAGCCCGACAGGATTGCTAGCCAAAAACATTCAGTACTTC CASSPTGLLAKNIQYF
TRBD1 TRBJ1-2 . TRBV19 TGTGCCAGTCTGGACAGGGCCCCTCTGGGCTACACCTTC CASLDRAPLGYTF
. TRBJ2-5 . TRBV24-1 TGTGCCACCAGTGATGAAGAGACCCAGTACTTC CATSDEETQYF
. TRBJ1-5 . TRBV10-3 TGTGCCGTCAGTGAGTCGGCAGGATCTCAGCCCCAGCATTTT CAVSESAGSQPQHF
. TRBJ2-3 few TRBV4-3 TGCGCCAGCAGCCAAGAACAGAAAAACACAGATACGCAGTATTTT CASSQEQKNTDTQYF
TRBD2 TRBJ2-2 few TRBV11-2 TGTGCCAGCAGCCCACGACTAGCGGGAGTATCCGGGGAGCTGTTTTTT CASSPRLAGVSGELFF
. TRBJ2-1 many TRBV25-1 TGTGCCAGCAGTGGGGTCGGTTCCTCCTACAATGAGCAGTTCTTC CASSGVGSSYNEQFF
. TRBJ2-7 many TRBV6-2/TRBV6-3 TGTGCCAGCAGTTACTCGAAACAGCGGTTCTCCTACGAGCAGTACTTC CASSYSKQRFSYEQYF
TRBD1 TRBJ1-1 . TRBV7-9 TGTGCCAGCAGACAATACCGGGACAGGCACACTGAAGCTTTCTTT CASRQYRDRHTEAFF
TRBD2 TRBJ2-1 . TRBV27 TGTGCCAGCAGTTATATGCCGGGAGGGCCATACAATGAGCAGTTCTTC CASSYMPGGPYNEQFF
. TRBJ2-5 . TRBV7-9 TGTGCCAGCAGCAAGACCCAAGAGACCCAGTACTTC CASSKTQETQYF
. TRBJ2-7 . TRBV5-6 TGTGCCAGCAGCTTCGGTAGACCCTCCTACGAGCAGTACTTC CASSFGRPSYEQYF
TRBD2 TRBJ2-1 few TRBV10-3 TGTGCCATACCTGAATGGCGGGAGAACTACAATGAGCAGTTCTTC CAIPEWRENYNEQFF
TRBD2 TRBJ2-1 . TRBV15 TGTGCCACCAGCAGAGATGAACTAGCGACAAAGCAGTTCTTC CATSRDELATKQFF
. TRBJ2-3 . TRBV6-1 TGTGCCAGCAGTGAAAGGGCGATCGACCGGCCGTATACGCAGTATTTT CASSERAIDRPYTQYF
. TRBJ2-1 few TRBV9 TGTGCCAGCAGCGTAGAGGATGAGCAGTTCTTC CASSVEDEQFF
. TRBJ1-1 many TRBV3-1 TGTGCCAGCAGCCAAGTTCGATTACAGGCCTCCACTGAAGCTTTCTTT CASSQVRLQASTEAFF
. TRBJ2-5 few TRBV10-3 TGTGCCATCAGTGACTACAGCCAAGAGACCCAGTACTTC CAISDYSQETQYF
TRBD2 TRBJ2-2 . TRBV12-3/TRBV12-4 TGTGCCAGCAGTGCCCAAACTAGCGGGAGTTTTACCGGGGAGCTGTTTTTT CASSAQTSGSFTGELFF
TRBD2 TRBJ2-2 . TRBV7-9 TGTGCCAGCAGTCCCGCGGGAGGGCCGATCACCGGGGAGCTGTTTTTT CASSPAGGPITGELFF
. TRBJ2-2 . TRBV10-3 TGTGCCATCCGAGAGGACTACACCGGGGAGCTGTTTTTT CAIREDYTGELFF
. TRBJ2-5 few TRBV20-1 TGCAGTGCTAGAGAGCAAGGTCGAAGGGAGACCCAGTACTTC CSAREQGRRETQYF
. TRBJ2-7 many TRBV6-1 TGTGCCAGCAGTGAATCTCACTACGAGCAGTACTTC CASSESHYEQYF
. TRBJ1-4 many TRBV9 TGTGCCAGCAGCGTAGGACTTAATGAAAAACTGTTTTTT CASSVGLNEKLFF
. TRBJ2-7 . TRBV4-2 TGTGCCAGCAGCCAAGGGCGACCAGCGGCAGGCTACGAGCAGTACTTC CASSQGRPAAGYEQYF
. TRBJ1-2 . TRBV7-3 TGTGCCAGCACCTCCGGCTCTCATGCTCCTACACAGACCAACTATGGCTACACCTTC CASTSGSHAPTQTNYGYTF
TRBD1 TRBJ2-3 many TRBV14 TGTGCCAGCAGCCGGAAGATTGACAGGGGGAATACGCAGTATTTT CASSRKIDRGNTQYF
. TRBJ1-5 few TRBV3-1 TGTGCCAGCAGCCAAGCAGGGCCTGGTCAGCCCCAGCATTTT CASSQAGPGQPQHF
. TRBJ2-6 . TRBV27 TGTGCCAGCAGTTCGAGCTTTCTTTCTGGGGCCAACGTCCTGACTTTC CASSSSFLSGANVLTF
. TRBJ1-4 few TRBV20-1 TGCAGTGCTAGAGATCCCAGGGGTGCGGAGAAAAAACTGTTTTTT CSARDPRGAEKKLFF
TRBD1 TRBJ1-2 few TRBV5-1 TGCGCCAGCAGCTTGGACAGGGGCTTGCAAGGCTACACCTTC CASSLDRGLQGYTF
TRBD2 TRBJ2-1 few TRBV29-1 TGCAGCGCCGCGACTAGCGGGAGGACCCACAATGAGCAGTTCTTC CSAATSGRTHNEQFF
. TRBJ2-4 . TRBV11-1 TGTGCCAGCAGCTTGAGGAGCGCGAGCAAAAACATTCAGTACTTC CASSLRSASKNIQYF
TRBD1 TRBJ2-7 few TRBV4-1 TGCGCCAGCAGCCAATCACGGGGGACAGGAATCTCCTACGAGCAGTACTTC CASSQSRGTGISYEQYF
. TRBJ2-1 . TRBV6-5 TGTGCCAGCAGTTACTCGGTTACGCACAATGAGCAGTTCTTC CASSYSVTHNEQFF
TRBD2 TRBJ2-5 . TRBV27 TGTGCCAGCAGTCCCTCGGAGGTAGCGGGGGGGCAAGAGACCCAGTACTTC CASSPSEVAGGQETQYF
TRBD1 TRBJ2-1 . TRBV20-1 TGCAGTGCTAGAGTTGGGACAGGGGTCGATGAGCAGTTCTTC CSARVGTGVDEQFF
. TRBJ1-1 many TRBV10-3 TGTGCCATCTCGCTAGGCAGCGGGACTGAAGCTTTCTTT CAISLGSGTEAFF
TRBD2 TRBJ2-5 . TRBV5-1 TGCGCCAGCAGCTTGTTCGGGCTAGCGGGAGAGGTCGGAGAGACCCAGTACTTC CASSLFGLAGEVGETQYF